A single sample is the source of the 25 T cell receptor beta chains below, sequenced in a study of T-cell memory formation after mild COVID-19. TCRdb reprocessed the 5' RACE reads via MiXCR and lists one record per CDR3 protein. The repertoire holds nearly 250,000 distinct CDR3 sequences, with 15% as singletons. Sequencing was carried out using PBMCs or a T cell subset sorted from them (not recorded which). The receptors derive from an adult woman who had mild COVID-19 (a few samples of this study predate the infection). Cell type and time point are not known.

This clonotype appeared a few times. J is TRBJ2-2 and V is TRBV20-1, with D possibly being TRBD1 (5 bases). From germline, CDR1 is DFQATT and CDR2 SNEGSKA (reference sequence). The CDR3 is 15 residues long. V lost 1 base and J 1 base, leaving 10 bases between the germline ends. CDR3 DNA sequence: TGCAGTGCTAGAGGGGGCCAGCGGAACACCGGGGAGCTGTTTTTT. Its protein is CSARGGQRNTGELFF.

This clonotype was observed at least ten times. The rearrangement links TRBV12-5 to TRBJ1-1; 7 bases are a match to TRBD1. This CDR3 contains 13 residues. The germline CDR1 and CDR2 sequences are LGHNT and FRNRAP. With V trimmed by 6 bases and J by 6 bases, 7 bases remained unmatched. CDR3 coding DNA: TGTGCTAGTGGCCTGACAGGGCAGGCTGAAGCTTTCTTT. Amino acid sequence: CASGLTGQAEAFF.

This clonotype was seen a handful of times. This chain connects TRBV7-2 to TRBJ2-7; D gene uncertain. The CDR3 runs 14 residues. The V end was cut by 3 bases, the J end by 7 bases, with 16 bases between. Looked up from germline, CDR1 is SGHTA and CDR2 is FQGNSA. The CDR3, as DNA: TGTGCCAGCAGCTTGGAACAGACGCTGAGGGAGCAGTACTTC. It codes for CASSLEQTLREQYF.

This clonotype was seen ten or more times. This chain connects TRBV7-2 to TRBJ2-1; 12 bases agree with TRBD2. V lost 2 bases, J lost 6 bases, and 2 bases stayed unmatched. The CDR3 runs to 15 residues. The germline V gene has CDR1 SGHTA and CDR2 FQGNSA. CDR3 sequence reads: CASSLSLAGGNEQFF. CDR3 coding DNA: TGTGCCAGCAGCTTATCACTAGCGGGAGGCAATGAGCAGTTCTTC.

This clonotype was counted between two and nine times. The chain couples TRBV5-5 to TRBJ1-2; D is possibly TRBD1 (6 bases). The CDR3 loop spans 12 amino acids. Looked up from germline, CDR1 is SGHKS and CDR2 is YYEKEE (reference sequence). V was trimmed by 4 bases and J by 4 bases, leaving 8 bases between them. CDR3 sequence: CASSMDSYGYTF. As DNA, the CDR3 is TGTGCCAGCAGCATGGACAGCTATGGCTACACCTTC.

This clonotype was picked up many times. The gene calls are TRBV7-2 and TRBJ2-2; D may be TRBD2 (5 bases). Germline V gene data show CDR1 as SGHTA and CDR2 as FQGNSA. The CDR3 covers 16 residues. Trimming left V 1 base short and J 0 bases short, with 9 bases between. In nucleotides, the CDR3 is TGTGCCAGCAGCTTAGGAGGACTTACGAACACCGGGGAGCTGTTTTTT. It codes for CASSLGGLTNTGELFF.

This clonotype was recorded a few times. This chain joins TRBV12-3 or TRBV12-4 and TRBJ2-7, with 7 positions matching TRBD2. CDR3 length: 15 amino acids. V lost 1 base to trimming and J lost 2 bases; unmatched junction nucleotides: 5. The CDR3: CASSLERGSPYEQYF. CDR3 DNA: TGTGCCAGCAGTTTAGAGCGGGGATCGCCCTACGAGCAGTACTTC.

This chain connects TRBV24-1 to TRBJ1-1; TRBD1 aligns across 7 bases. J was trimmed by 5 bases and V by 3 bases; bases with no gene match: 5. The CDR3 runs to 14 residues. Germline CDR1 reads KGHDR; CDR2 reads SFDVKD. CDR3 loop: CATSDPGQPTEAFF. CDR3 nucleotide sequence: TGTGCCACCAGTGATCCGGGACAGCCTACTGAAGCTTTCTTT.

This clonotype turned up a few times. V and J are TRBV12-3 or TRBV12-4 and TRBJ2-4; a weak D match, TRBD2 (5 bases). The CDR3 has 13 residues. The V and J ends lost 6 bases and 1 base respectively, with 7 bases between them. CDR3 bases: TGTGCCAGCAGCGGAGGTGCCAAAAACATTCAGTACTTC. Its translation is CASSGGAKNIQYF.

V gene TRBV3-1 combines with J gene TRBJ2-1; D is unresolved. The V gene's germline CDR1 is LGHDT and CDR2 YNNKEL (reference sequence). This CDR3 has 13 residues. The V and J ends lost 1 base and 10 bases respectively, with 11 bases between them. The CDR3 bases are TGTGCCAGCAGCCAAGCCGGGCCCCGGGAGCAGTTCTTC. As protein: CASSQAGPREQFF.

This chain connects TRBV29-1 to TRBJ1-5, with D perhaps TRBD1 (6 bases). Germline CDR1 and CDR2: SQVTM and ANQGSEA. The CDR3 totals 14 residues. The ends were cut back, 4 bases at V and 4 bases at J, with 14 bases in the middle. The CDR3 region is CSVVVGGSNQPQHF. As DNA, the CDR3 is TGCAGCGTTGTCGTAGGGGGTTCTAATCAGCCCCAGCATTTT.

This chain connects TRBV5-6 to TRBJ1-2; no clear D. The CDR3 extends over 15 amino acids. Germline V gives CDR1 SGHDT, CDR2 YYEEEE. Trimming cost V 1 base and J 2 bases, with 12 bases left between them. Here the CDR3 reads CASSLLTERNYGYTF. The DNA for the CDR3 is TGTGCCAGCAGCTTGCTGACCGAGCGAAACTATGGCTACACCTTC.

This clonotype was seen a few times. The rearrangement uses TRBV12-3 or TRBV12-4 and TRBJ2-5; 8 bases match TRBD2. CDR3 length: 13 residues. The junction had 5 bases not matched to a gene; V was cut back by 7 bases and J by 4 bases. In DNA form, the CDR3 reads TGTGCCAGCACGGGACTAGAAGGAGAGACCCAGTACTTC. Translated, it gives CASTGLEGETQYF.

The chain joins TRBV6-5 to TRBJ1-4; no clear D gene. Trimming pared 7 bases from V and 6 bases from J, leaving 15 bases between. Germline assignment: CDR1 MNHEY and CDR2 SVGAGI. This CDR3 contains 14 residues. CDR3 region: CASTHSSGDEKLFF. CDR3 bases: TGTGCCAGCACCCACTCAAGCGGGGATGAAAAACTGTTTTTT.

V and J are TRBV19 and TRBJ1-1; D possibly corresponds to TRBD1 (5 bases). This CDR3 has 16 amino acids. Trimming shortened V by 3 bases and J by 0 bases, and 14 bases separated the two germline ends. Germline values: CDR1 LNHDA, CDR2 SQIVND (reference sequence). CDR3 amino acids: CASSIYPGRLNTEAFF. The CDR3 nucleotides are TGTGCCAGTAGTATTTACCCGGGACGGTTGAACACTGAAGCTTTCTTT.

The sample holds a few counts of this clonotype. This chain joins TRBV27 and TRBJ2-3, with 8 bases aligning to TRBD2. This CDR3 has 15 residues. From germline, CDR1 is MNHEY and CDR2 SMNVEV (reference sequence). The junction had 9 bases not matched to a gene; V was cut back by 6 bases and J by 4 bases. CDR3 protein: CASSRPAGVPDTQYF. The CDR3 DNA is TGTGCCAGCAGCCGCCCAGCGGGAGTGCCAGATACGCAGTATTTT.

This clonotype was seen many times. The J gene is TRBJ2-2, the V gene TRBV2; D may match TRBD1 or TRBD2 (5 bases each). The CDR3 covers 15 residues. CDR1 is SNHLY and CDR2 is FYNNEI in the germline V gene. Trimming pared 7 bases from V and 6 bases from J, leaving 18 bases between. CDR3 coding DNA: TGTGCCAGCAAAGAGGAAGGGGTGGGACCCGGGGAGCTGTTTTTT. This translates into CASKEEGVGPGELFF.

The chain recombines TRBV5-1 with TRBJ2-3, with D perhaps TRBD2 (5 bases). V lost 0 bases and J lost 5, with 10 bases in between. CDR1 is SGHRS and CDR2 is YFSETQ in the germline V gene. The CDR3 sequence is 14 residues long. The CDR3 DNA reads as TGCGCCAGCAGCTTGGTTAGGGAGAAAGATACGCAGTATTTT. Its protein product is CASSLVREKDTQYF.

The table lists this clonotype with a few counts. The V call is TRBV29-1, the J call TRBJ2-1, with a tentative D call TRBD1 (6 bases). The CDR3 covers 16 residues. V shed 1 base and J shed 4 bases, with 17 bases lying between them. Germline V lookup: CDR1 SQVTM, CDR2 ANQGSEA. The CDR3 DNA reads TGCAGCGTTGAAGGGTGGGCGAGGGGGATATACAATGAGCAGTTCTTC. It specifies CSVEGWARGIYNEQFF.

In nucleotides, the CDR3 is TGTGCCAGCAGCCCCGACGGGGGCGCTTCCTCAAACTATGGCTACACCTTC. Its translation: CASSPDGGASSNYGYTF. The chain carries TRBV7-2 and TRBJ1-2; maybe TRBD1 (6 bases). Germline lookup yields CDR1 SGHTA and CDR2 FQGNSA. Trimming took off 5 bases at V and 2 bases at J, with 21 bases between the two ends. The CDR3 is 17 residues long.

The chain carries TRBV12-3 or TRBV12-4 and TRBJ2-7, with D unresolved. Deletions cut 1 base from V and 7 bases from J, with 5 bases between. The CDR3 totals 11 residues. The CDR3 sequence: CASSLVVEQYF. In DNA, the CDR3 is TGTGCCAGCAGTTTAGTCGTGGAGCAGTACTTC.

This clonotype has only a few counts. The rearrangement links TRBV5-5 to TRBJ2-3; a possible D gene is TRBD1 (5 bases). The CDR3 has 16 residues. Trimming took off 6 bases at V and 1 base at J, with 18 bases between the two ends. CDR1 SGHKS and CDR2 YYEKEE come from the germline V gene (reference sequence). The CDR3 loop is CASNLQAIPRTDTQYF. CDR3 nucleotide sequence: TGTGCCAGCAATCTACAGGCTATACCCCGCACAGATACGCAGTATTTT.

This clonotype came up a few times. J is TRBJ2-3 and V is TRBV19; 8 bases fit TRBD1. The CDR3 is 14 amino acids. Germline values: CDR1 LNHDA, CDR2 SQIVND (reference sequence). Trimming removed 3 bases from V and 3 bases from J; junction bases left unmatched: 2. CDR3 residues: CASSIRDRTDTQYF. CDR3 bases: TGTGCCAGTAGTATCCGGGACAGGACAGATACGCAGTATTTT.

V and J are TRBV29-1 and TRBJ2-3; the D is unclear. The CDR3 covers 12 residues. Deletions cut 3 bases from V and 1 base from J, with 5 bases between. Germline V gene data show CDR1 as SQVTM and CDR2 as ANQGSEA. The CDR3 DNA follows: TGCAGCGTTGAGACGGGCACAGATACGCAGTATTTT. Protein sequence: CSVETGTDTQYF.

The rearrangement joins TRBV24-1 to TRBJ2-5, with TRBD1 matching over 9 bases. The CDR3 is 16 residues long. In germline, CDR1 is KGHDR, CDR2 SFDVKD. V gave up 0 bases and J gave up 3 bases; unmatched junction bases: 4. The CDR3 region has the DNA TGTGCCACCAGTGATTTGGGGACAGGGCGAAAAGAGACCCAGTACTTC. This translates into CATSDLGTGRKETQYF.